These 3 T cell receptor beta chains originate from one sample sequenced in a study of cytomegalovirus exposure and HLA in healthy donors. It was with 60 Vbeta and 13 Jbeta primers that the PCR ran. The assay was immunoSEQ multiplex PCR, and TCRdb's table has in-frame clones only and misses some. The profile shows 180,000 or so clones, 75% of them singletons. Sequenced: PBMCs. The receptors were gathered from a middle-aged woman in good health and CMV-seropositive.

This clone was observed a handful of times. This chain joins TRBV27 and TRBJ2-5; D remains ambiguous. This CDR3 spans 13 amino acids. V gave up 5 bases and J gave up 1 base, with 8 bases separating them. CDR1 and CDR2 from the germline V gene are MNHEY and SMNVEV (reference sequence). The CDR3 loop is CASSPVVQETQYF. The DNA of the CDR3 is TGTGCCAGCAGTCCAGTCGTCCAAGAGACCCAGTACTTC.

V gene TRBV29-1 combines with J gene TRBJ2-7, with TRBD2 as a possible D gene (6 bases). The CDR3 spans 12 residues. Germline lookup yields CDR1 SQVTM and CDR2 ANQGSEA. The V gene lost 7 bases and the J gene lost 2 bases, with 12 bases spanning the gap. Written as DNA, the CDR3 is TGCAGCGGGGGGGACTCCACCTACGAGCAGTACTTC. Its translation: CSGGDSTYEQYF.

This clone appeared a single time. This rearrangement joins TRBV28 to TRBJ2-1, with 10 bases matching TRBD1. The V segment lost 5 bases and the J segment 7 bases; nucleotides outside the gene matches: 5. The CDR3 is 14 residues long. Looked up from germline, CDR1 is MDHEN and CDR2 is SYDVKM. In DNA, the CDR3 is TGTGCCAGCAGTCCCTGGACAGGGGGGAATGAGCAGTTCTTC. It codes for CASSPWTGGNEQFF. Looking up the rest from reference TRBV28 and TRBJ2-1 gives the full variable domain: DVKVTQSSRYLVKRTGEKVFLECVQDMDHENMFWYRQDPGLGLRLIYFSYDVKMKEKGDIPEGYSVSREKKERFSLILESASTNQTSMYLCASSPWTGGNEQFFGPGTRLTVL.